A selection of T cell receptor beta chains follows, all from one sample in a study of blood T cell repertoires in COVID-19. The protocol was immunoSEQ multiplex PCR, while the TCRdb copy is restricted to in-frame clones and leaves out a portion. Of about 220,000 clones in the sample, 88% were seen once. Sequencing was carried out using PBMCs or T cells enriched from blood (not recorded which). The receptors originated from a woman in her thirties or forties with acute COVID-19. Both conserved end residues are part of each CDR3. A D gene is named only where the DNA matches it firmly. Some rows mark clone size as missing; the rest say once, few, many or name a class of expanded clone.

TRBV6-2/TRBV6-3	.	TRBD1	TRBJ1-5	TGTGCCAGCAGTTACTCGATTCTCCCCGGACAGGGTTTTGTGGGCAATCAGCCCCAGCATTTT	CASSYSILPGQGFVGNQPQHF
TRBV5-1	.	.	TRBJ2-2	TGCGCCAGCAGCTTCCCCCGGGACTCTCCCCAATCCGGGGAGCTGTTTTTT	CASSFPRDSPQSGELFF
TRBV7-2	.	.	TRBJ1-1	TGTGCCAGCAGCTTAGGACGACGGGGTATGAACACTGAAGCTTTCTTT	CASSLGRRGMNTEAFF
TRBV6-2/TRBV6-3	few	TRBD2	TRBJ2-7	TGTGCCAGCAGTTTCGGACTAGCGGGGGACCCCTACGAGCAGTACTTC	CASSFGLAGDPYEQYF
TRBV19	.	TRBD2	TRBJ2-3	TGTGCCAGTAGGACTAGCGGAACAGATACGCAGTATTTT	CASRTSGTDTQYF
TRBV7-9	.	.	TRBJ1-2	TGTGCCAGCAGCCCCGGTATCGCTAACTATGGCTACACCTTC	CASSPGIANYGYTF
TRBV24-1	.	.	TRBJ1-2	TGTGCCACCAGTGATGGACAGTCCTATGGCTACACCTTC	CATSDGQSYGYTF
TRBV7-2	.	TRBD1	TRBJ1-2	TGTGCCAGCAGCTTTGACTGGACAGGGAATTATGGCTACACCTTC	CASSFDWTGNYGYTF
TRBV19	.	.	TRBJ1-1	TGTGCCAGTAGGAGGGGGAGGGGGATGAACACTGAAGCTTTCTTT	CASRRGRGMNTEAFF
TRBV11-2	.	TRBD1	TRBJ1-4	TGTGCCAGCAGCTGGGGGACAGGGGGCCCTAAGGAAAAACTGTTTTTT	CASSWGTGGPKEKLFF
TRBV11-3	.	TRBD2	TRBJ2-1	TGTGCCAGCAGCTACTCCTTAGCGGGAGGTAGAAATGAGCAGTTCTTC	CASSYSLAGGRNEQFF
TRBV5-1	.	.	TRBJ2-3	TGCGCCAGCAGCTTGGCTAAAGATACGCAGTATTTT	CASSLAKDTQYF
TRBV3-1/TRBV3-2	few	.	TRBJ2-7	TGTGCCAGCAGCCAAGAGAGTCGCGAGCAGTACTTC	CASSQESREQYF
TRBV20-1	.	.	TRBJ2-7	TGCAGTGCTAGAGATCTAGCGGAGCAGTACTTC	CSARDLAEQYF
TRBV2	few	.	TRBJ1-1	TGTGCCAGCAGTGAACAGGGGAACACTGAAGCTTTCTTT	CASSEQGNTEAFF
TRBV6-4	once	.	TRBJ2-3	TGTGCCAGCGCGGAAAGCGGGAGCACAGATACGCAGTATTTT	CASAESGSTDTQYF
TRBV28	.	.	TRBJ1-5	TGTGCCAGCAGTTTCGGGGGGGCCGGGAATCAGCCCCAGCATTTT	CASSFGGAGNQPQHF
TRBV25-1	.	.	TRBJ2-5	TGTGCCAGCAGTGACGGCGGACAAGAGACCCAGTACTTC	CASSDGGQETQYF
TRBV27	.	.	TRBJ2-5	TGTGCCAGCAGTGCTCGCCTGGGGGGAGAGACCCAGTACTTC	CASSARLGGETQYF
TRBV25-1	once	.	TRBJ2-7	TGTGCCAGCAGTGAATCGGGGGCGGGGGTCTACGAGCAGTACTTC	CASSESGAGVYEQYF
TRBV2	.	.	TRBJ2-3	TGTGCCAGCAGTGCCCCTAGGACACCATACACAGATACGCAGTATTTT	CASSAPRTPYTDTQYF
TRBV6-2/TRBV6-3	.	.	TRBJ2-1	TGTGCCAGCAGCCCCTACTCGAGGAACAATGAGCAGTTCTTC	CASSPYSRNNEQFF
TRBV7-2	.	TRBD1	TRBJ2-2	TGTGCCAGCAGCCTCAGACAGGGGGCAACCGGGGAGCTGTTTTTT	CASSLRQGATGELFF
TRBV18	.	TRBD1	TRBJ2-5	TGTGCCAGCTCTCGACCCGGGACAGCACAAGAGACCCAGTACTTC	CASSRPGTAQETQYF
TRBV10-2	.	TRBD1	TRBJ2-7	TGCGCCAGCAAGCCGGGACAGGGGGCGCTCGAGCAGTACTTC	CASKPGQGALEQYF
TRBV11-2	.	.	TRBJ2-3	TGTGCCAGCAGCCCCCCCTGGACTACTCACACAGATACGCAGTATTTT	CASSPPWTTHTDTQYF
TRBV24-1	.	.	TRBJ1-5	TGTGCCACCAGTGCCTCAGGGTTGCTTCAGCCCCAGCATTTT	CATSASGLLQPQHF
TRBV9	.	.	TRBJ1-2	TGTGCCAGCAGCGTAGGGTTGGGTGGAGACTATGGCTACACCTTC	CASSVGLGGDYGYTF
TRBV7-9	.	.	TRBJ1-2	TGTGCCAGCAGCTCGGCGGGGGGAGGCTATGGCTACACCTTC	CASSSAGGGYGYTF
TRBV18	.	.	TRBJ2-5	TGTGCCAGCTCACCTTATCTGACAGTATACCAAGAGACCCAGTACTTC	CASSPYLTVYQETQYF
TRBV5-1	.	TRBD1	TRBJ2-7	TGCGCCAGCAGCTTTGGACAGGGGGGGACCTACGAGCAGTACTTC	CASSFGQGGTYEQYF
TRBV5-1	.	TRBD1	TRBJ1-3	TGCGCCAGCAGCTTGCAGCCAGGGGGCACTGGAAACACCATATATTTT	CASSLQPGGTGNTIYF
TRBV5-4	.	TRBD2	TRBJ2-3	TGTGCCAGCAGCTTGGCTAGCGGGAGGTTAACAGATACGCAGTATTTT	CASSLASGRLTDTQYF
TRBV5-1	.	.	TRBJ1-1	TGCGCCAGCAGCTACTCCGGAGGGTCAGACACTGAAGCTTTCTTT	CASSYSGGSDTEAFF
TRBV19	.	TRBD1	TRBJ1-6	TGTGCCAGTAGTCTCAACCAGGGGGCAGGGGGTTCACCCCTCCACTTT	CASSLNQGAGGSPLHF
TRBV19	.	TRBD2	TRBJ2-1	TGTGCCAGTAGTCTAACCGGACTAGCGGGAGGTGATGAGCAGTTCTTC	CASSLTGLAGGDEQFF
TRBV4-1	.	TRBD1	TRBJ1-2	TGCGCCAGCAGCCAATCCCTGGGGGACAGGTGGGGTGGTGGCTACACCTTC	CASSQSLGDRWGGGYTF
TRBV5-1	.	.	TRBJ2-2	TGCGCCAGCAGCTGGTCGGGAGTGCCCGGGGAGCTGTTTTTT	CASSWSGVPGELFF
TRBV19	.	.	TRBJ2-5	TGTGCCAGTAGTATAGCTTACCAAGAGACCCAGTACTTC	CASSIAYQETQYF
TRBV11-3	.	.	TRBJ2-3	TGTGCCAGCAGCTTGAGCATTAGCGGTAGCACAGATACGCAGTATTTT	CASSLSISGSTDTQYF
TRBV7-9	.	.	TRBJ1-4	TGTGCCAGCAGCAACCTGGTATGGAAGGAGGAAAAACTGTTTTTT	CASSNLVWKEEKLFF
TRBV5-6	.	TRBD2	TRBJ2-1	TGTGCCAGCAGCGAGGGACCGCGGGAGGGCTCTGAGCAGTTCTTC	CASSEGPREGSEQFF
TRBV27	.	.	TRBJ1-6	TGTGCCAGCAGCCGTTGGAGTTTTGATTCACCCCTCCACTTT	CASSRWSFDSPLHF
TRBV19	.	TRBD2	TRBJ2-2	TGTGCCAGTAGTTCCCCGCTAGCGGGGGCACTCGGGGAGCTGTTTTTT	CASSSPLAGALGELFF
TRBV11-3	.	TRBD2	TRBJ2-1	TGTGCCAGCAGCTTAGGTAGGACTAGCGGGACGGGTGAGCAGTTCTTC	CASSLGRTSGTGEQFF
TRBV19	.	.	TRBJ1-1	TGTGCCTCGAGGCGGGGGTCAGGAGCTGAAGCTTTCTTT	CASRRGSGAEAFF
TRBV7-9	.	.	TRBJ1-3	TGTGCCAGCAGCTTTCTGGGGGCGATAGGAAACACCATATATTTT	CASSFLGAIGNTIYF
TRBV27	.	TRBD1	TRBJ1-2	TGTGCCAGCAGTTTATCTAGGGCAGGGGGCTTCGGCGGCTACACCTTC	CASSLSRAGGFGGYTF
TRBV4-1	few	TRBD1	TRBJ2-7	TGCGCCAGCAGCCAGCCCGGGACAGGGATCTACGAGCAGTACTTC	CASSQPGTGIYEQYF
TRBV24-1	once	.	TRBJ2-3	TGTGCCACCAGTGATCATGACGGAGGCACAGATACGCAGTATTTT	CATSDHDGGTDTQYF
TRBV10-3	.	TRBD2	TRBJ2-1	TGTGCCATCATCCGACTAGCGGGGGGCCTTAGCTCCTACAATGAGCAGTTCTTC	CAIIRLAGGLSSYNEQFF
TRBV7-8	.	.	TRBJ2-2	TGTGCCAGCAGCTCCAGGGTGGCCGGGGAGCTGTTTTTT	CASSSRVAGELFF
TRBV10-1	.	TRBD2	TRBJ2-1	TGCGCCAGCAGTCCCGGACTAGCGGCCTACAATGAGCAGTTCTTC	CASSPGLAAYNEQFF
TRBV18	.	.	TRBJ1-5	TGTGCCAGCTCCCAAAGAGGGGGGCCCCAGCATTTT	CASSQRGGPQHF
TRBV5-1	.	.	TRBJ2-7	TGCGCCAGCAGCTTGGCCCTGGACATCGTCTACGAGCAGTACTTC	CASSLALDIVYEQYF
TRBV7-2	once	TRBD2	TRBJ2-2	TGTGCCAGCAGCTTGGTAGCGGGAGGGGAGCTGTTTTTT	CASSLVAGGELFF
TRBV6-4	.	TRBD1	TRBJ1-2	TGTGCCAGGGGGAAAGGGGGCAACTATGGCTACACCTTC	CARGKGGNYGYTF